This T cell receptor beta chain was identified during a study of beta chain features in type 1 diabetes. Regarding the study as a whole: These data did not resolve whether HLA type affects TCRB rearrangement. Patients' naive, central memory and Treg TCRB repertoires seemed closer to one another than those of healthy donors. For Type 1 diabetes patients, all four CD4+ subsets carried TCRB CDR3s that were moderately but significantly shorter.

Every bit of the isolated RNA underwent reverse transcription, so sequencing read expressed TCRB transcripts. The assay was immunoSEQ multiplex PCR, and TCRdb's table has in-frame clones only and misses some. This sample has hundreds of thousands of clones, with more than 13% found just once. Each donor gave one heparinised blood draw averaging roughly 100 mL. This CDR3 region has 14 residues. Germline CDR1 is KGHSH and CDR2 is LQKENI. Trimming stripped 3 bases from V and 1 base from J, with 6 bases between. This clone was seen a few times. Its matching antigen is unknown. The chain combines TRBV18 with TRBJ2-2, with D possibly TRBD2 on 5 matching bases. Material: naive CD4+ T cells from blood. The sequence was obtained from a man younger than 30 with type 1 diabetes. The CDR3 DNA reads as TGTGCCAGCTCACCTGAGGGGAACACCGGGGAGCTGTTTTTT. Residues: CASSPEGNTGELFF. The complete variable domain, with remaining parts taken from reference TRBV18 and TRBJ2-2, reads NAGVMQNPRHLVRRRGQEARLRCSPMKGHSHVYWYRQLPEEGLKFMVYLQKENIIDESGMPKERFSAEFPKEGPSILRIQQVVRGDSAAYFCASSPEGNTGELFFGEGSRLTVL.